This TCR beta chain appears in the sequencing data of a study of cytomegalovirus exposure and HLA in healthy donors. It was with 60 Vbeta and 13 Jbeta primers that the PCR ran. Here immunoSEQ multiplex PCR was the method, and the copy in TCRdb shows in-frame clones only, minus some. Of roughly 81,000 clones listed, less than 80% were seen once; the top ten hold approximately 2.4%. Germline CDR1 is KGHSH and CDR2 is LQKENI. The CDR3 is made up of 15 amino acids. Unmatched junction bases numbered 2, after V lost 3 bases and J lost 0 bases. The chain combines TRBV18 with TRBJ1-3; 7 bases line up with TRBD1. Sequencing was carried out using PBMCs. This receptor was taken from a man aged 30 to 45 in good health and CMV-seronegative. The CDR3 DNA reads TGTGCCAGCTCACCCAGGGGGGACTCTGGAAACACCATATATTTT. Its translation is CASSPRGDSGNTIYF.